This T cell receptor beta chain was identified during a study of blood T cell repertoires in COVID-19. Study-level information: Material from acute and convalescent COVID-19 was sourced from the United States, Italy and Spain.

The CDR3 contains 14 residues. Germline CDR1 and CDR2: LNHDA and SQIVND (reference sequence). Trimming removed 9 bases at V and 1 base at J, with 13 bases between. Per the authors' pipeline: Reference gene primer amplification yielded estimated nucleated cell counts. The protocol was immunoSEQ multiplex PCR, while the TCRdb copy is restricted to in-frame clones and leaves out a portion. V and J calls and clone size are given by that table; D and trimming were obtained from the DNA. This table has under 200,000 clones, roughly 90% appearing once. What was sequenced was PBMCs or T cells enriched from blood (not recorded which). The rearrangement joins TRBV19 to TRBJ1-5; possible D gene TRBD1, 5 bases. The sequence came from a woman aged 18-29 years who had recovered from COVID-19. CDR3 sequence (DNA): TGTGCCAGACCCCATCACAGGAGCAATCAGCCCCAGCATTTT. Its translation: CARPHHRSNQPQHF.